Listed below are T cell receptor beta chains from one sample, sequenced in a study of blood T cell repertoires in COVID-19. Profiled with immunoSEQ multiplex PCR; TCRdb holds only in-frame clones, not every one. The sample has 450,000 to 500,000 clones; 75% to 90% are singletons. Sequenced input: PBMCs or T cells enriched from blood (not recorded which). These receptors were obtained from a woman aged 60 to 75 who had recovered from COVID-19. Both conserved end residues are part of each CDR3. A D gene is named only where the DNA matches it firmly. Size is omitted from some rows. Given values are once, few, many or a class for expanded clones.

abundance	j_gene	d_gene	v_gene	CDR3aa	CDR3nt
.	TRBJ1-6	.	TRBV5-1	CASSLVGKDSPLHF	TGCGCCAGCAGCTTGGTCGGGAAGGATTCACCCCTCCACTTT
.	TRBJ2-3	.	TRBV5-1	CASSLGGPQGFSASTDTQYF	TGCGCCAGCAGCTTGGGGGGGCCTCAAGGGTTCTCTGCTAGCACAGATACGCAGTATTTT
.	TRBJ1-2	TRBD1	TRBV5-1	CASSLDRGSGYGYTF	TGCGCCAGCAGCTTGGACAGGGGCTCAGGTTATGGCTACACCTTC
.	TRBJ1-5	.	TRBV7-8	CASTLDSPNQPQHF	TGTGCCAGCACCCTCGACAGCCCCAATCAGCCCCAGCATTTT
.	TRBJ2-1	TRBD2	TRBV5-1	CASSWSGATYNEQFF	TGCGCCAGCAGCTGGAGCGGGGCTACCTACAATGAGCAGTTCTTC
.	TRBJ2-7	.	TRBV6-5	CASSPETVHGEQYF	TGTGCCAGCAGTCCCGAGACAGTCCATGGCGAGCAGTACTTC
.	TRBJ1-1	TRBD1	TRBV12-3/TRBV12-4	CASSRQGWTEAFF	TGTGCCAGCAGTCGACAGGGATGGACTGAAGCTTTCTTT
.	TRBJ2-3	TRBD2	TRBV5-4	CASSLAGGVTDTQYF	TGTGCCAGCAGCCTTGCGGGGGGCGTCACAGATACGCAGTATTTT
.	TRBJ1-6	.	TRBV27	CASRTAGSPLHF	TGTGCCAGCCGGACAGCCGGTTCACCCCTCCACTTT
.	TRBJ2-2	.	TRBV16	CASSQSGANTGELFF	TGTGCCAGCAGCCAATCAGGGGCGAACACCGGGGAGCTGTTTTTT
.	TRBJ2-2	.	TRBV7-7	CASSLLGGELFF	TGTGCTAGCAGCTTACTCGGCGGGGAGCTGTTTTTT
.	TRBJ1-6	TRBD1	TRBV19	CASRVGQGNSPLHF	TGTGCCAGTAGAGTTGGACAGGGGAATTCACCCCTCCACTTT
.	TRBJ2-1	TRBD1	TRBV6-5	CASTLQGTYNEQFF	TGTGCCAGCACGTTACAGGGGACCTACAATGAGCAGTTCTTC
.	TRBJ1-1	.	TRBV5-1	CASSLGVGAHTEAFF	TGCGCCAGCAGCTTGGGGGTAGGGGCGCACACTGAAGCTTTCTTT
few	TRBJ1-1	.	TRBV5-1	CASSLGQLMNTEAFF	TGCGCCAGCAGCTTGGGACAGCTTATGAACACTGAAGCTTTCTTT
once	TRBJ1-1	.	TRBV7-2	CASSYQGWPEIVPEAFF	TGTGCCAGCAGCTACCAGGGTTGGCCCGAAATTGTTCCTGAAGCTTTCTTT
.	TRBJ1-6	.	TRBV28	CASSSLGYADNSPLHF	TGTGCCAGCAGCTCGTTAGGTTACGCGGATAATTCACCCCTCCACTTT
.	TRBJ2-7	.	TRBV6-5	CASSYSNVRGYEQYF	TGTGCCAGCAGTTACTCGAACGTCAGGGGTTACGAGCAGTACTTC
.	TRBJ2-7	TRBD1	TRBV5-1	CASSHAGGAYEQYF	TGCGCCAGCAGCCACGCAGGGGGCGCGTACGAGCAGTACTTC
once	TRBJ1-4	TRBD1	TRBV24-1	CATSDPRTGRKLFF	TGTGCCACCAGTGATCCCAGGACAGGGCGAAAACTGTTTTTT
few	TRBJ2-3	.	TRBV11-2	CASSPLSGSTDTQYF	TGTGCCAGCAGCCCGCTAAGCGGGAGCACAGATACGCAGTATTTT
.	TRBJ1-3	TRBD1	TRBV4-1	CASSPGRVTGGAYSGNTIYF	TGCGCCAGCAGCCCCGGGCGAGTGACAGGGGGCGCTTATTCTGGAAACACCATATATTTT
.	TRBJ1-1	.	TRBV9	CASSVSWASGTEAFF	TGTGCCAGCAGCGTTAGTTGGGCCTCAGGCACTGAAGCTTTCTTT
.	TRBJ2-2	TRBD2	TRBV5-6	CASRPRTSGFNTGELFF	TGTGCCAGCAGGCCGAGGACTAGCGGGTTTAACACCGGGGAGCTGTTTTTT
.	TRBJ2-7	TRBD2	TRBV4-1	CASSQVLAGGSSYEQYF	TGCGCCAGCAGCCAAGTTCTAGCGGGGGGGAGCTCCTACGAGCAGTACTTC